Below, 27 T cell receptor beta chains from the same sample are listed, as sequenced in a study of T cell responses to AZD1222 COVID-19 vaccine listed by TCRdb under 2021. Interpreted using the paper, the time point label stands for: about 28 days (+/-7) after the second vaccine dose. The receptor library was made with the immunoSEQ multiplex PCR assay. TCRdb stores this immuneACCESS table with in-frame sequences only. Part of the clones is absent; in the studies checked, under half of the shortfall reflects unresolved V genes, and no reason is known for the rest. Across this sample there are around 150,000 clones, with about nine tenths seen only once. The top ten constitute around 3.1% of the sample. Sequences were derived from peripheral blood, sampled 28 days after the second AZD1222 dose. These receptors were collected from an adult who received the AZD1222 COVID-19 vaccine.

The chain carries TRBV15 and TRBJ2-1; 11 positions agree with TRBD2. Germline values: CDR1 LNHNV, CDR2 YYDKDF (reference sequence). The junction had 5 bases not matched to a gene; V was cut back by 8 bases and J by 5 bases. This CDR3 comprises 14 residues. The CDR3 sequence is CATRGTSGHNEQFF. Written as DNA, the CDR3 is TGTGCCACCCGAGGGACTAGCGGTCACAATGAGCAGTTCTTC.

The genes are TRBV9 and TRBJ2-1; 12 nucleotides agree with TRBD2. Trimming cost V 3 bases and J 3 bases; bases outside gene matches: 7. CDR1 is SGDLS, CDR2 YYNGEE, per germline. The CDR3 is 17 residues long. The CDR3 spells CASSGLLAGGDYNEQFF. The DNA for the CDR3 is TGTGCCAGCAGCGGTCTCCTAGCGGGAGGGGACTACAATGAGCAGTTCTTC.

V usage is TRBV30 and J usage is TRBJ2-7; D may be TRBD1 (6 bases). Germline V lookup: CDR1 GTSNPN, CDR2 SVGIG (reference sequence). There are 13 residues in the CDR3. V lost 1 base, J lost 3 bases, and 10 bases lay in between. CDR3 sequence: CAWSANRDYEQYF. The CDR3 region has the DNA TGTGCCTGGAGTGCCAACAGGGACTACGAGCAGTACTTC.

DNA of the CDR3: TGCGCCAGCAGCCCGGGGACATTAGGGACTGAAGCTTTCTTT. This encodes CASSPGTLGTEAFF. This chain joins TRBV5-1 and TRBJ1-1, with a possible D match to TRBD1 (6 bases). The CDR3 is 14 residues long. Deletions cut 4 bases from V and 5 bases from J, with 15 bases between. The germline V gene encodes CDR1 SGHRS and CDR2 YFSETQ. The entire variable domain, with the rest obtained from reference TRBV5-1 and TRBJ1-1, is as follows: KAGVTQTPRYLIKTRGQQVTLSCSPISGHRSVSWYQQTPGQGLQFLFEYFSETQRNKGNFPGRFSGRQFSNSRSEMNVSTLELGDSALYLCASSPGTLGTEAFFGQGTRLTVV.

This chain uses TRBV29-1 with TRBJ2-1, with 10 bases lining up with TRBD2. This CDR3 is 15 amino acids long. Germline trimming cut 3 bases from V and 8 bases from J; bases unmatched to any gene: 10. CDR1 is SQVTM and CDR2 is ANQGSEA in the germline V gene. The CDR3 protein is CSVDWASGRSYEQFF. CDR3 DNA sequence: TGCAGCGTTGATTGGGCTAGCGGGAGAAGTTATGAGCAGTTCTTC.

The rearrangement links TRBV3-1 (or the pseudogene TRBV3-2) to TRBJ2-3, with 9 bases identical to TRBD2. From germline, CDR1 is LGHDT and CDR2 YNNKEL (reference sequence). The junction had 10 bases not matched to a gene; V was cut back by 8 bases and J by 4 bases. This CDR3 region has 15 residues. The CDR3 DNA is TGTGCCAGCGCGCCCTATAGCGGGAGCGCAGATACGCAGTATTTT. Amino acids: CASAPYSGSADTQYF.

This clone was detected once. The chain uses TRBV27 and TRBJ1-1, with D perhaps TRBD1 (5 bases). The CDR3 has 14 residues. V shed 2 bases and J shed 3 bases, with 10 bases lying between them. Germline CDR1 MNHEY, CDR2 SMNVEV (reference sequence). DNA for the CDR3: TGTGCCAGCAGTTTACAGGGTACGCACACTGAAGCTTTCTTT. Translation gives CASSLQGTHTEAFF.

The chain employs TRBV28 and TRBJ1-1; the D is unclear. Trimming removed 6 bases from V and 3 bases from J, with 5 bases in between. Per the germline V gene, CDR1 is MDHEN and CDR2 is SYDVKM. CDR3 size: 11 residues. CDR3 DNA sequence: TGTGCCAGCAGCACCTACACTGAAGCTTTCTTT. Protein sequence: CASSTYTEAFF. Complete variable domain (other parts from reference TRBV28 and TRBJ1-1): DVKVTQSSRYLVKRTGEKVFLECVQDMDHENMFWYRQDPGLGLRLIYFSYDVKMKEKGDIPEGYSVSREKKERFSLILESASTNQTSMYLCASSTYTEAFFGQGTRLTVV.

In its sample, this clone was seen a few times. This rearrangement joins TRBV20-1 to TRBJ2-3, with a tentative D call TRBD2 (5 bases). Trimming took 7 bases from V and 14 from J, leaving 16 bases between them. The CDR3 totals 10 residues. The germline V gene encodes CDR1 DFQATT and CDR2 SNEGSKA (reference sequence). DNA of the CDR3: TGCAGTGTTGCGGCTAGCTCTCTGTATTTT. This codes for CSVAASSLYF.

This chain links TRBV27 with TRBJ1-2, with D maybe TRBD1 (6 bases). V shed 5 bases and J shed 8 bases, with 24 bases lying between them. CDR3 length: 16 amino acids. The germline V gene has CDR1 MNHEY and CDR2 SMNVEV (reference sequence). CDR3 residues: CASSPGHRVGEGGYTF. Here the CDR3 DNA reads TGTGCCAGCAGTCCCGGGCACAGGGTCGGAGAGGGGGGCTACACCTTC.

The CDR3 nucleotides read TGTGCCAGCAGCCCGGGACAGAATAATGAAAAACTGTTTTTT. It codes for CASSPGQNNEKLFF. The V call is TRBV2, the J call TRBJ1-4; 7 nucleotides match TRBD1. This CDR3 contains 14 residues. V lost 6 bases, J lost 4 bases, and 5 bases stayed unmatched. The germline V gene has CDR1 SNHLY and CDR2 FYNNEI.

With respect to this clone: The junction differs from germline at one of its ends, possibly a read error. As DNA, the CDR3 is TGTGCCAACAGTGGGGGGGGCGATGAGCAGTTCTTC. It specifies CANSGGGDEQFF. The chain links TRBV2 to TRBJ2-1; a weak D match, TRBD2 (7 bases). The CDR3 sequence is 12 residues long. Germline V CDR1 and CDR2: SNHLY, FYNNEI.

This chain joins TRBV5-1 and TRBJ2-3; D possibly uses TRBD1 or TRBD2 (5 bases each). The V and J ends lost 3 bases and 2 bases respectively, with 16 bases between them. CDR1 and CDR2 from the germline V gene are SGHRS and YFSETQ. CDR3 size: 16 residues. CDR3 DNA: TGCGCCAGCAGCTCTGTTACCGGGGCCTACACAGATACGCAGTATTTT. Its translation: CASSSVTGAYTDTQYF.

This chain uses TRBV28 with TRBJ2-3; 13 bases are a match to TRBD2. Germline CDR1 and CDR2: MDHEN and SYDVKM. V lost 5 bases and J lost 6; bases outside the gene matches: 8. The CDR3 runs to 16 residues. The CDR3 coding sequence is TGTGCCAGCAGTCCCCGACTAGCGGGAGGAGTGGATACGCAGTATTTT. It codes for CASSPRLAGGVDTQYF. The whole variable domain, remainder taken from reference TRBV28 and TRBJ2-3, is DVKVTQSSRYLVKRTGEKVFLECVQDMDHENMFWYRQDPGLGLRLIYFSYDVKMKEKGDIPEGYSVSREKKERFSLILESASTNQTSMYLCASSPRLAGGVDTQYFGPGTRLTVL.

V is TRBV7-2 and J is TRBJ2-7; 15 bases align to TRBD2. Trimming at V came to 3 bases and at J to 5 bases, leaving 2 bases not matched to a gene. The germline CDR1 and CDR2 sequences are SGHTA and FQGNSA. This CDR3 has 15 residues. CDR3 bases: TGTGCCAGCAGCTTGGGACTAGCGGGAGGTAACGAGCAGTACTTC. Amino acid sequence: CASSLGLAGGNEQYF.

The chain employs TRBV11-2 and TRBJ2-2; no clear D. CDR1 is SGHAT and CDR2 is FQNNGV in the germline V gene. The CDR3 consists of 13 residues. Deletions cut 5 bases from V and 6 bases from J, with 10 bases between. The CDR3 coding sequence is TGTGCCAGCAGCGGTCTAGTGGCCGGGGAGCTGTTTTTT. Translation: CASSGLVAGELFF.

This clone was detected once. The chain is built from TRBV7-9 and TRBJ1-1; no definite D call. Germline CDR1 SEHNR, CDR2 FQNEAQ (reference sequence). The V gene lost 1 base and the J gene lost 5 bases, with 14 bases spanning the gap. The CDR3 extends over 15 amino acids. CDR3 sequence reads: CASSLGVSAWTEAFF. The CDR3, as DNA: TGTGCCAGCAGCTTAGGGGTCAGCGCTTGGACTGAAGCTTTCTTT.

V usage is TRBV7-9 and J usage is TRBJ2-7; D is unclear. V was shortened by 3 bases and J by 3 bases, with 6 bases between the two germline ends. The CDR3 runs 12 residues. Germline V gene data show CDR1 as SEHNR and CDR2 as FQNEAQ (reference sequence). CDR3 in amino acids: CASSFPNYEQYF. The CDR3 DNA reads TGTGCCAGCAGCTTCCCCAACTACGAGCAGTACTTC.

V usage is TRBV28 and J usage is TRBJ1-1; D is possibly TRBD1 (5 bases). Germline-derived CDR1 and CDR2 are MDHEN and SYDVKM. The CDR3 runs to 13 residues. V shed 5 bases and J shed 0 bases, with 7 bases lying between them. The CDR3 is CASSAGVNTEAFF. The CDR3 DNA reads TGTGCCAGCAGTGCGGGGGTGAACACTGAAGCTTTCTTT.

This chain uses TRBV2 with TRBJ2-2; D unclear. CDR3 size: 15 residues. Trimming pared 2 bases from V and 2 bases from J, leaving 9 bases between. Looked up from germline, CDR1 is SNHLY and CDR2 is FYNNEI. The CDR3 is CASSETGPNTGELFF. The CDR3 DNA reads TGTGCCAGCAGTGAAACGGGTCCAAACACCGGGGAGCTGTTTTTT.

The chain carries TRBV6-1 and TRBJ2-7; TRBD2 matches at 9 bases. This CDR3 comprises 16 residues. Germline V gene sequence: CDR1 MNHNS, CDR2 SASEGT. Trimming at V came to 4 bases and at J to 0 bases, leaving 7 bases not matched to a gene. The CDR3 protein is CASSARTSAFSYEQYF. DNA for the CDR3: TGTGCCAGCAGTGCCCGGACTAGCGCCTTCTCCTACGAGCAGTACTTC.

The rearrangement uses TRBV27 and TRBJ2-1, with 10 positions matching TRBD1. Germline CDR1 and CDR2: MNHEY and SMNVEV (reference sequence). V gave up 5 bases and J gave up 2 bases; unmatched junction bases: 6. The CDR3 covers 16 residues. The CDR3: CASSPTGQGAYNEQFF. In DNA, the CDR3 is TGTGCCAGCAGTCCGACCGGACAGGGGGCCTACAATGAGCAGTTCTTC.

The chain carries TRBV18 and TRBJ2-3, with 14 nucleotides matching TRBD2. The CDR3 has 17 residues. V shed 4 bases, J shed 5 bases, and the junction held 8 bases outside the gene matches. CDR1 and CDR2 from the germline V gene are KGHSH and LQKENI. As DNA, the CDR3 is TGTGCCAGCTCACGGCCCTTGGGACTAGCGGGAGTAGATACGCAGTATTTT. It is translated as CASSRPLGLAGVDTQYF.

This chain uses TRBV5-1 with TRBJ2-7, with 7 bases identical to TRBD1. Germline trimming cut 7 bases from V and 2 bases from J; bases unmatched to any gene: 6. The length of the CDR3 is 13 residues. Germline-derived CDR1 and CDR2 are SGHRS and YFSETQ. DNA for the CDR3: TGCGCCAGCTCCCCGGACAGGCCCTACGAGCAGTACTTC. Translated: CASSPDRPYEQYF.

The chain uses TRBV5-6 and TRBJ2-7; the match to TRBD1 covers 7 bases. The CDR3 runs to 14 residues. Looked up from germline, CDR1 is SGHDT and CDR2 is YYEEEE. V trimming: 4 bases; J trimming: 4 bases; junction bases outside the gene matches: 8. CDR3 amino acids: CASSPGGDWYEQYF. In nucleotides, the CDR3 is TGTGCCAGCAGCCCAGGGGGAGACTGGTACGAGCAGTACTTC.

The chain carries TRBV3-1 (or the pseudogene TRBV3-2) and TRBJ1-2, with 9 bases lining up with TRBD1. Germline trimming cut 3 bases from V and 4 bases from J; bases unmatched to any gene: 6. The CDR3 extends over 15 amino acids. Germline V gene sequence: CDR1 LGHDT, CDR2 YNNKEL (reference sequence). The CDR3 DNA follows: TGTGCCAGCAGCCAGGACAGGGGTCGATTCTATGGCTACACCTTC. Translated: CASSQDRGRFYGYTF.

This chain links TRBV6-5 with TRBJ2-7; 7 nucleotides match TRBD1. Germline V CDR1 and CDR2: MNHEY, SVGAGI. The CDR3 loop spans 14 amino acids. The V segment lost 9 bases and the J segment 1 base; nucleotides outside the gene matches: 9. The CDR3 is CASLGQKSSYEQYF. The DNA of the CDR3 is TGTGCCAGTTTGGGACAGAAATCTTCCTACGAGCAGTACTTC.